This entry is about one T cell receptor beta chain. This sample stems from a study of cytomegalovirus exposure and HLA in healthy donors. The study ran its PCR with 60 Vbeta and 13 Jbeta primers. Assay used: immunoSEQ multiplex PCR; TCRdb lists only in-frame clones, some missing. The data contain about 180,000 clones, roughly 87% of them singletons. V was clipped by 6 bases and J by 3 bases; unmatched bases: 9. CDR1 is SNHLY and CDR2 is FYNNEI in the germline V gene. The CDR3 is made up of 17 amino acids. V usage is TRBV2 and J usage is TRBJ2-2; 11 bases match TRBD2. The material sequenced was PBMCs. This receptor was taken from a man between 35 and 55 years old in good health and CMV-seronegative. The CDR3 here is CASRVSGGAGYTGELFF. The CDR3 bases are TGTGCCAGCAGGGTTAGCGGGGGGGCCGGGTACACCGGGGAGCTGTTTTTT.